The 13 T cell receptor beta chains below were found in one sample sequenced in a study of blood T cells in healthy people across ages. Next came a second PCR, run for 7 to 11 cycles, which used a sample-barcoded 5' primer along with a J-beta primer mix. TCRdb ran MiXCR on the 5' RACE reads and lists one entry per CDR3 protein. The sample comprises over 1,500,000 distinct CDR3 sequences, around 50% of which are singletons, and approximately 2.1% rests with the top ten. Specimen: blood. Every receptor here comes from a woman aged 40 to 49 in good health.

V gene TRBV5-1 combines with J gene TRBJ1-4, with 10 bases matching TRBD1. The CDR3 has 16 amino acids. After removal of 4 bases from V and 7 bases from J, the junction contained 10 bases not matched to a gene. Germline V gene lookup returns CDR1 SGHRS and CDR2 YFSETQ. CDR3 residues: CASSPGTGVLGEKLFF. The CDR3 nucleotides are TGCGCCAGCAGCCCCGGGACAGGGGTGTTAGGTGAAAAACTGTTTTTT. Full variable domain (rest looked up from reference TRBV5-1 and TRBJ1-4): KAGVTQTPRYLIKTRGQQVTLSCSPISGHRSVSWYQQTPGQGLQFLFEYFSETQRNKGNFPGRFSGRQFSNSRSEMNVSTLELGDSALYLCASSPGTGVLGEKLFFGSGTQLSVL.

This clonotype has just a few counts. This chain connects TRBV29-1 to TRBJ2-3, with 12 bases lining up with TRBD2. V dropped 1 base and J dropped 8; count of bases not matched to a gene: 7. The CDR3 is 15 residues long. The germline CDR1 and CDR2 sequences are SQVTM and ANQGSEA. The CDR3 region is CSVEGLAGGLGTQYF. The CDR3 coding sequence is TGCAGCGTTGAAGGCCTAGCGGGGGGGCTAGGTACGCAGTATTTT.

In DNA form, the CDR3 reads TGTGCCAGCAGCGTATCTTTACTAGCGGGGATCACAGATACGCAGTATTTT. Translated, it gives CASSVSLLAGITDTQYF. This rearrangement joins TRBV9 to TRBJ2-3, with 10 positions matching TRBD2. Per the germline V gene, CDR1 is SGDLS and CDR2 is YYNGEE. The J segment lost 2 bases and the V segment lost 1 base, leaving 7 bases of the junction unmatched. CDR3 length equals 17 residues.

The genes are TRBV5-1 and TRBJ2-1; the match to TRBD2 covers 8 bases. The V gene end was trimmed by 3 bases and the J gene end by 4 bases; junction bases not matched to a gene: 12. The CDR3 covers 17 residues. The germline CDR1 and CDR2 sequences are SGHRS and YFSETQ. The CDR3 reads CASSSGLAATLYNEQFF. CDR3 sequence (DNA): TGCGCCAGCAGCTCCGGACTAGCCGCGACCCTTTACAATGAGCAGTTCTTC.

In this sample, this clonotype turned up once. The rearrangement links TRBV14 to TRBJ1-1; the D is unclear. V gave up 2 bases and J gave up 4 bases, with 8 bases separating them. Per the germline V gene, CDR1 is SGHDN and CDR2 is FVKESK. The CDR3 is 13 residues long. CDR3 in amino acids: CASSQQRVTEAFF. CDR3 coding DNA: TGTGCCAGCAGCCAACAGAGGGTCACTGAAGCTTTCTTT.

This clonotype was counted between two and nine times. The DNA for the CDR3 is TGTGCCAGCAGCCCCACGGTGGTGGGCACAGATACGCAGTATTTT. Encoded protein: CASSPTVVGTDTQYF. The V call is TRBV7-2, the J call TRBJ2-3; no clear D gene. Trimming stripped 5 bases from V and 1 base from J, with 13 bases between. CDR1 is SGHTA, CDR2 FQGNSA, per germline. The length of the CDR3 is 15 residues. The full variable domain, rest sourced from reference TRBV7-2 and TRBJ2-3, is GAGVSQSPSNKVTEKGKDVELRCDPISGHTALYWYRQSLGQGLEFLIYFQGNSAPDKSGLPSDRFSAERTGGSVSTLTIQRTQQEDSAVYLCASSPTVVGTDTQYFGPGTRLTVL.

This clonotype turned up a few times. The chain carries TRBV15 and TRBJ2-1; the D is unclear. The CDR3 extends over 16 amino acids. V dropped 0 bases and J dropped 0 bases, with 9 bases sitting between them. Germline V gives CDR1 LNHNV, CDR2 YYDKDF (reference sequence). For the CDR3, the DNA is TGTGCCACCAGCAGAGATGGACCGAGCTCCTACAATGAGCAGTTCTTC. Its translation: CATSRDGPSSYNEQFF.

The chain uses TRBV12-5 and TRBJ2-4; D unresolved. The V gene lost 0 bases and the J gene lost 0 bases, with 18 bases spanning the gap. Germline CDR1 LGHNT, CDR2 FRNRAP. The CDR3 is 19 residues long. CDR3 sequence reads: CASGLVQVRKIIAKNIQYF. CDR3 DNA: TGTGCTAGTGGTTTGGTACAAGTGAGGAAAATCATAGCCAAAAACATTCAGTACTTC.

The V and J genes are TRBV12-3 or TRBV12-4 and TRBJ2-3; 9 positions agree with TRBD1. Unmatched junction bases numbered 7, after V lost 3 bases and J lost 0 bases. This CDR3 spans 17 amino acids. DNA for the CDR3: TGTGCCAGCAGTTTCTCCACAGGGGGCGAAAGCACAGATACGCAGTATTTT. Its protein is CASSFSTGGESTDTQYF.

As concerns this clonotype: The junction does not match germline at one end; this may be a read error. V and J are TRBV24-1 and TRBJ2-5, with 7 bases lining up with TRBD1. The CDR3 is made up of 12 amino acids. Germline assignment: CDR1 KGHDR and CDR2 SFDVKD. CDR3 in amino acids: CALGQYQETQYF. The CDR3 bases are TGCGCCCTGGGACAGTATCAAGAGACCCAGTACTTC.

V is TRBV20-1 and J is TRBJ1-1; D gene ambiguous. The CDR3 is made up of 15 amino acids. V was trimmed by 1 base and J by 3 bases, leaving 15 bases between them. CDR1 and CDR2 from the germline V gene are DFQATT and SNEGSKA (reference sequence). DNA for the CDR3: TGCAGTGCTAGAGCCGGAGGGAGGAGGTACACTGAAGCTTTCTTT. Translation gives CSARAGGRRYTEAFF.

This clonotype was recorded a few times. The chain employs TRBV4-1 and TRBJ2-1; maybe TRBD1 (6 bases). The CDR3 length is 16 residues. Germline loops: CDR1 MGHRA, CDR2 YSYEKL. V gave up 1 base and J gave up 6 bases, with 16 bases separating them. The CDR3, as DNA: TGCGCCAGCAGCCAAGGGTATGGGGGCGCGGGCAATGAGCAGTTCTTC. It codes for CASSQGYGGAGNEQFF.

CDR3 amino acids: CATSDFPSGGRGTQYF. In DNA form, the CDR3 reads TGTGCCACCAGTGATTTCCCTAGCGGGGGGCGAGGTACGCAGTATTTT. The chain links TRBV24-1 to TRBJ2-3; 11 bases line up with TRBD2. Germline V CDR1 and CDR2: KGHDR, SFDVKD. The CDR3 runs 16 residues. Trimming at V came to 1 base and at J to 8 bases, leaving 7 bases not matched to a gene.